This paragraph covers one TCR beta chain sequence. What it binds is unknown. These data belong to a study of T cell clones after liver transplantation. Study background: In this trial, immunosuppression withdrawal was attempted within 2 years of liver transplant. Until 12-24 months post-transplant, subjects got standard immunosuppression and no induction.

Findings and limits, study-wide: Circulating graft-donor-reactive CD4 TCRbeta sequences fell significantly post-transplant in 5 of 8 subjects.

TCRdb's copy holds only in-frame clones and misses some; the assay was immunoSEQ multiplex PCR. The sample consists of around 43,000 clones, 70% to 90% of them appearing once. Germline CDR1 is LNHDA and CDR2 is SQIVND (reference sequence). This CDR3 has 14 residues. V was clipped by 2 bases and J by 1 base, with 8 bases between them. The TCR originated in a human patient who received a liver transplant. Some of the T cells might come from the graft donor. The rearrangement links TRBV19 to TRBJ1-1; no firm D call. The source was CD4+ T cells from blood, collected 24 months after liver transplant. The CDR3 coding sequence is TGTGCCAGTAGTATAAAGTTCGGGAACACTGAAGCTTTCTTT. It translates to CASSIKFGNTEAFF.